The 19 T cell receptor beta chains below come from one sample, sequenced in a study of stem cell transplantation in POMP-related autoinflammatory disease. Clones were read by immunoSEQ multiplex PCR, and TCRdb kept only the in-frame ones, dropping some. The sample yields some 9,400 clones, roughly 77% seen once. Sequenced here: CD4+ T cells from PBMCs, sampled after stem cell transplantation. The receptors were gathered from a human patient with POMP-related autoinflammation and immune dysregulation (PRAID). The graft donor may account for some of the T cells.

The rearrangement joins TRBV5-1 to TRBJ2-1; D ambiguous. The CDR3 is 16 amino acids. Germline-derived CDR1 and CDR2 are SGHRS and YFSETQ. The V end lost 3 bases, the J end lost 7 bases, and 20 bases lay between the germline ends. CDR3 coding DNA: TGCGCCAGCAGCTCCGCGCAGGTTACGACTCAAAATGAGCAGTTCTTC. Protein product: CASSSAQVTTQNEQFF. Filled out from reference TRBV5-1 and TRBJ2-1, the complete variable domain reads KAGVTQTPRYLIKTRGQQVTLSCSPISGHRSVSWYQQTPGQGLQFLFEYFSETQRNKGNFPGRFSGRQFSNSRSEMNVSTLELGDSALYLCASSSAQVTTQNEQFFGPGTRLTVL.

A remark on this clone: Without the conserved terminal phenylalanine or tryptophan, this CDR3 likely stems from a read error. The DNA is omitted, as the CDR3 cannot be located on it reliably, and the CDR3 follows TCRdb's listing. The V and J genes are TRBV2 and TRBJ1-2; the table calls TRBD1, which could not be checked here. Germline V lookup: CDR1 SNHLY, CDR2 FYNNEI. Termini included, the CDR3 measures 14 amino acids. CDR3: CASSAGTGGVLSLG.

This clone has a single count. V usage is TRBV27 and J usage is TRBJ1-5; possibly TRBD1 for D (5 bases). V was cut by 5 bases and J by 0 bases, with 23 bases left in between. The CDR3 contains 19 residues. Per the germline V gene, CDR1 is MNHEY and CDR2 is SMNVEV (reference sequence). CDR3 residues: CASSHLRTGLLISNQPQHF. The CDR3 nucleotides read TGTGCCAGCAGTCACCTCCGCACGGGGCTCCTTATTAGCAATCAGCCCCAGCATTTT.

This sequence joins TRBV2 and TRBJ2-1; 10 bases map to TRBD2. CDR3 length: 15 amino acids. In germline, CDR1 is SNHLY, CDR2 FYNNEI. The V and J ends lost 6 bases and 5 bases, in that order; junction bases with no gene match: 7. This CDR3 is CASRTGTSANNEQFF. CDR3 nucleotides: TGTGCCAGCAGGACCGGGACTAGCGCAAACAATGAGCAGTTCTTC.

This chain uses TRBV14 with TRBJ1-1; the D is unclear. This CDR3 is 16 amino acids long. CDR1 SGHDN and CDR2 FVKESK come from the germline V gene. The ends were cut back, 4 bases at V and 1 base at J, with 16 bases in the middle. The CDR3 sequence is CASSPIHGRENTEAFF. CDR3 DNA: TGTGCCAGCAGCCCAATTCATGGACGGGAGAACACTGAAGCTTTCTTT.

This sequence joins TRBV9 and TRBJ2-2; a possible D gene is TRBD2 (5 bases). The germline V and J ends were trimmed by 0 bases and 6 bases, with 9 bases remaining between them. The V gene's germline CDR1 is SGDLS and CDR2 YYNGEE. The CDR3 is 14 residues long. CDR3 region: CASSVAGTAGELFF. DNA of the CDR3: TGTGCCAGCAGCGTAGCGGGAACTGCCGGGGAGCTGTTTTTT.

CDR3 sequence: CASSLEQGNQPQHF. The DNA for the CDR3 is TGTGCCAGCAGCTTAGAACAGGGGAATCAGCCCCAGCATTTT. The chain joins TRBV7-9 to TRBJ1-5, with TRBD1 matching over 7 bases. The CDR3 extends over 14 amino acids. The germline V gene encodes CDR1 SEHNR and CDR2 FQNEAQ (reference sequence). V dropped 1 base and J dropped 4; count of bases not matched to a gene: 1.

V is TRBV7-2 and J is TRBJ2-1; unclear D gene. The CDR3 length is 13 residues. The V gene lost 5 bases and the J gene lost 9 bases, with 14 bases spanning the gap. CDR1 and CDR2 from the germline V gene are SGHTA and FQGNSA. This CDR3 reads CASSPRPVTEQFF. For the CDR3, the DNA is TGTGCCAGCAGCCCCCGCCCCGTTACTGAGCAGTTCTTC.

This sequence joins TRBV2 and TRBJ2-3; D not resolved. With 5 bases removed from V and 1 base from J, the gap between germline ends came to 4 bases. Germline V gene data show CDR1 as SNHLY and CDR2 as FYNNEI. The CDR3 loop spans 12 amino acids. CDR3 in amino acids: CASSSGTDTQYF. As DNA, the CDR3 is TGTGCCAGCAGTAGCGGCACAGATACGCAGTATTTT. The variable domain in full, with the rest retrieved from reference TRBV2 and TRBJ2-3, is EPEVTQTPSHQVTQMGQEVILRCVPISNHLYFYWYRQILGQKVEFLVSFYNNEISEKSEIFDDQFSVERPDGSNFTLKIRSTKLEDSAMYFCASSSGTDTQYFGPGTRLTVL.

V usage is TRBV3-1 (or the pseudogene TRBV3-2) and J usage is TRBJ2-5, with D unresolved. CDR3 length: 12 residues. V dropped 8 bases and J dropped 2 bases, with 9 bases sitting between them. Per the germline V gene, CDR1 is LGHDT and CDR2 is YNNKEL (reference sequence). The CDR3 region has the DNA TGTGCCAGCGGGGAATCGCAAGAGACCCAGTACTTC. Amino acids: CASGESQETQYF.

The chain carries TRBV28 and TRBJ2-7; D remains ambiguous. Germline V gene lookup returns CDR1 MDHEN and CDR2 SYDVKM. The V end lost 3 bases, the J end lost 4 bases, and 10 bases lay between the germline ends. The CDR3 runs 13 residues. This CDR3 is CASSFVGPYEQYF. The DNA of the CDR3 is TGTGCCAGCAGTTTTGTAGGGCCTTACGAGCAGTACTTC.

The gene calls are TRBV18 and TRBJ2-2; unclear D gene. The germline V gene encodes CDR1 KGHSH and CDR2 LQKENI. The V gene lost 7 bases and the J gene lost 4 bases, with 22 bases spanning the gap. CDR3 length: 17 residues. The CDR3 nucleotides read TGTGCCAGCTTGCTATCTCAAGCCCACGCGAGCACCGGGGAGCTGTTTTTT. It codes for CASLLSQAHASTGELFF.

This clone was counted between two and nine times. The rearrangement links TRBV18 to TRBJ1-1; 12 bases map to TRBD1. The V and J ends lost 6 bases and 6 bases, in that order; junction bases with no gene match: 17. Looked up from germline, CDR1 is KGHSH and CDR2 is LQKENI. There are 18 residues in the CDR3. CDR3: CASSKPPGVGTGGSEAFF. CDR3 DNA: TGTGCCAGCTCTAAACCACCGGGTGTCGGGACAGGGGGCTCTGAAGCTTTCTTT.

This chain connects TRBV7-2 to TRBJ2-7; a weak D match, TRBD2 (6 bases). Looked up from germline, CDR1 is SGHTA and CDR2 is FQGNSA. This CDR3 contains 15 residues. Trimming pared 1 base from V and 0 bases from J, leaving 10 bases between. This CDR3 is CASSLGHGSSYEQYF. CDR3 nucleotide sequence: TGTGCCAGCAGCTTAGGACACGGGAGCTCCTACGAGCAGTACTTC.

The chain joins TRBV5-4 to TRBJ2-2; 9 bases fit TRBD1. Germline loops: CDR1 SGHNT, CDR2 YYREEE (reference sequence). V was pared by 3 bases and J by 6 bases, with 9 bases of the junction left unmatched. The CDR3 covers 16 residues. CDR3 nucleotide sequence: TGTGCCAGCAGCTCTCCGGGACAGGGCCTCGCCGGGGAGCTGTTTTTT. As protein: CASSSPGQGLAGELFF.

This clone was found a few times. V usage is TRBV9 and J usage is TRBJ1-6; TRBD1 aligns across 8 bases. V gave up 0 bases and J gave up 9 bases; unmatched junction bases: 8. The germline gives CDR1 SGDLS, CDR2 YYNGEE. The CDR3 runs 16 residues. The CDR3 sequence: CASSVGGRGLGSPLHF. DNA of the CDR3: TGTGCCAGCAGCGTAGGGGGCAGGGGGCTTGGTTCACCCCTCCACTTT.

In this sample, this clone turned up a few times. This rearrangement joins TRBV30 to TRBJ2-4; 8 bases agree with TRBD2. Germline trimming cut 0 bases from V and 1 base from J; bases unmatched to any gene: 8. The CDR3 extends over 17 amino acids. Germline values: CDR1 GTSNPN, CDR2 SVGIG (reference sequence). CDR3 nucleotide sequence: TGTGCCTGGAGTGTAGGGGTCGGGAGGGCGGCCAAAAACATTCAGTACTTC. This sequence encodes CAWSVGVGRAAKNIQYF.

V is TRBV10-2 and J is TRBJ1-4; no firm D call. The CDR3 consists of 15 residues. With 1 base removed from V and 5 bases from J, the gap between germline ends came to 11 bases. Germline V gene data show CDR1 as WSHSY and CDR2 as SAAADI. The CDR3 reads CASSEYGGANEKLFF. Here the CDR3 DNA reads TGCGCCAGCAGTGAGTACGGCGGAGCGAATGAAAAACTGTTTTTT.

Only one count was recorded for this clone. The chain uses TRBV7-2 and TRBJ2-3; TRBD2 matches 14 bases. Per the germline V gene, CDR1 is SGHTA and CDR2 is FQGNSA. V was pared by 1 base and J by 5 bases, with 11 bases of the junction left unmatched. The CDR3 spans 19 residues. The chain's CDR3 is CASSLVGTSGSPRGDTQYF. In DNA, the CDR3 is TGTGCCAGCAGCTTAGTAGGGACTAGCGGGAGCCCACGGGGAGATACGCAGTATTTT.